The 9 T cell receptor beta chains below were found in one sample sequenced in a study of blood T cell repertoires in COVID-19. Generated by immunoSEQ multiplex PCR, the TCRdb table keeps only in-frame clones and is missing some. The sample lists 250,000 to 300,000 clones; about nine tenths were seen once. Sequencing input: PBMCs or T cells enriched from blood (not recorded which). All receptors derive from a woman between 40 and 50 years old with acute COVID-19.

This sequence joins TRBV19 and TRBJ2-3, with a tentative D call TRBD1 (7 bases). Germline V CDR1 and CDR2: LNHDA, SQIVND (reference sequence). The CDR3 sequence is 15 residues long. V was cut by 2 bases and J by 5 bases, with 14 bases left in between. As DNA, the CDR3 is TGTGCCAGTAGTATAATCGGGCAGGGGGGAGATACGCAGTATTTT. It encodes CASSIIGQGGDTQYF.

This chain joins TRBV24-1 and TRBJ2-5, with unresolved D. CDR1 and CDR2 (germline): KGHDR, SFDVKD. Trimming took 1 base from V and 4 from J, leaving 12 bases between them. The CDR3 spans 15 residues. The CDR3 is CATSDFAGSTETQYF. CDR3 bases: TGTGCCACCAGTGATTTTGCCGGGTCTACAGAGACCCAGTACTTC.

This chain links TRBV18 with TRBJ1-4, with D possibly matching TRBD1 (6 bases). The V end lost 2 bases, the J end lost 2 bases, and 12 bases lay between the germline ends. This CDR3 is 16 amino acids long. CDR1 KGHSH and CDR2 LQKENI come from the germline V gene. The CDR3: CASSPESRGTNEKLFF. Written as DNA, the CDR3 is TGTGCCAGCTCACCAGAATCCAGGGGTACTAATGAAAAACTGTTTTTT.

The rearrangement uses TRBV19 and TRBJ1-2; D possibly corresponds to TRBD1 (5 bases). The germline gives CDR1 LNHDA, CDR2 SQIVND (reference sequence). Trimming took 0 bases from V and 4 from J, leaving 12 bases between them. The CDR3 is 15 amino acids. CDR3 loop: CASSIDQGSGYGYTF. CDR3 sequence (DNA): TGTGCCAGTAGTATAGATCAGGGTTCCGGCTATGGCTACACCTTC.

The V and J genes are TRBV28 and TRBJ1-5; no reliable D call. The germline V gene has CDR1 MDHEN and CDR2 SYDVKM. V lost 9 bases, J lost 6 bases, and 12 bases lay in between. There are 12 residues in the CDR3. DNA for the CDR3: TGTGCCAGAGGCCAGGATGGTCAGCCCCAGCATTTT. Its translation: CARGQDGQPQHF.

The chain links TRBV5-1 to TRBJ2-7; 7 nucleotides match TRBD2. The CDR3 totals 15 residues. The V segment lost 0 bases and the J segment 1 base; nucleotides outside the gene matches: 4. Germline V gene lookup returns CDR1 SGHRS and CDR2 YFSETQ. The CDR3 region has the DNA TGCGCCAGCAGCTTGGAAGTCGGGGGGTCCTACGAGCAGTACTTC. Its protein product is CASSLEVGGSYEQYF.

DNA for the CDR3: TGTGCCAGCAGCGTGGGGCCCCCCCCTACCTACGAGCAGTACTTC. Protein sequence: CASSVGPPPTYEQYF. The rearrangement joins TRBV2 to TRBJ2-7, with a weak D call TRBD1 (5 bases). Germline V gives CDR1 SNHLY, CDR2 FYNNEI. Deletions cut 6 bases from V and 2 bases from J, with 17 bases between. The CDR3 spans 15 residues.

V and J are TRBV19 and TRBJ2-3; 7 bases line up with TRBD1. V shed 10 bases and J 1 base; nucleotides not matched to a gene: 8. Germline CDR1 and CDR2: LNHDA and SQIVND (reference sequence). This CDR3 is 14 amino acids long. CDR3 amino acids: CATRTTGGTDTQYF. CDR3 DNA: TGTGCCACCAGAACCACAGGGGGCACAGATACGCAGTATTTT.

In its sample, this clone was seen once. The chain couples TRBV5-1 to TRBJ1-1; D remains unclear. V was shortened by 5 bases and J by 2 bases, with 10 bases between the two germline ends. Germline CDR1 is SGHRS and CDR2 is YFSETQ. The CDR3 totals 13 residues. CDR3 in DNA: TGCGCCAGCAGGAGGGAGGCCAACACTGAAGCTTTCTTT. Translated, it gives CASRREANTEAFF. Full variable domain (outside the CDR3, taken from reference TRBV5-1 and TRBJ1-1): KAGVTQTPRYLIKTRGQQVTLSCSPISGHRSVSWYQQTPGQGLQFLFEYFSETQRNKGNFPGRFSGRQFSNSRSEMNVSTLELGDSALYLCASRREANTEAFFGQGTRLTVV.